Listed here are 27 T cell receptor beta chains from one sample, sequenced in a study of T cell responses to AZD1222 COVID-19 vaccine. Repertoires were generated with immunoSEQ multiplex PCR, while TCRdb's copy carries only in-frame clones and drops some. This sample carries 180,000 or so clones, roughly 91% of them seen once, and the ten largest clones take approximately 1.8%. This specimen consisted of peripheral blood, obtained on day 0 of AZD1222 vaccination. These receptors were taken from an adult in good health.

The chain carries TRBV6-5 and TRBJ2-1, with 10 bases that match TRBD2. This CDR3 region has 15 residues. The V gene's germline CDR1 is MNHEY and CDR2 SVGAGI. Trimming cost V 6 bases and J 6 bases; bases outside gene matches: 8. CDR3 sequence reads: CASRPAGGIGNEQFF. The CDR3 bases are TGTGCCAGCAGGCCAGCGGGAGGGATTGGCAATGAGCAGTTCTTC.

The chain couples TRBV7-8 to TRBJ2-3, with TRBD1 matching 7 bases. The germline V gene encodes CDR1 SGHVS and CDR2 FQNEAQ. The CDR3 sequence is 15 residues long. With 3 bases clipped from V and 5 bases from J, the junction kept 8 bases outside the gene matches. This CDR3 is CASSLGTARQDTQYF. CDR3 coding DNA: TGTGCCAGCAGCTTGGGGACAGCCAGGCAAGATACGCAGTATTTT.

The chain joins TRBV2 to TRBJ1-5, with D tentatively TRBD1 (5 bases). With 5 bases removed from V and 5 bases from J, the gap between germline ends came to 10 bases. The CDR3 extends over 13 amino acids. Germline loops: CDR1 SNHLY, CDR2 FYNNEI. The CDR3 DNA reads as TGTGCCAGCAGTATAAGGGGAGATCAGCCCCAGCATTTT. Translation: CASSIRGDQPQHF.

The chain joins TRBV29-1 to TRBJ1-1, with D possibly TRBD1 on 6 matching bases. The germline V gene encodes CDR1 SQVTM and CDR2 ANQGSEA. V was cut by 2 bases and J by 4 bases, with 14 bases left in between. The CDR3 runs to 14 residues. CDR3 residues: CSVELGAEVTEAFF. The CDR3 nucleotides are TGCAGCGTTGAATTGGGGGCGGAGGTCACTGAAGCTTTCTTT. The full variable domain, its missing parts supplied by reference TRBV29-1 and TRBJ1-1, is SAVISQKPSRDICQRGTSLTIQCQVDSQVTMMFWYRQQPGQSLTLIATANQGSEATYESGFVIDKFPISRPNLTFSTLTVSNMSPEDSSIYLCSVELGAEVTEAFFGQGTRLTVV.

The CDR3 region has the DNA TGTGCCAGCAGCTCCCCAGGGGGCTATTCACCCCTCCACTTT. Encoded protein: CASSSPGGYSPLHF. The genes are TRBV9 and TRBJ1-6, with 8 bases identical to TRBD1. The CDR3 runs 14 residues. V was pared by 4 bases and J by 8 bases, with 5 bases of the junction left unmatched. The germline CDR1 and CDR2 sequences are SGDLS and YYNGEE.

V and J are TRBV5-1 and TRBJ2-1; D gene uncertain. V was clipped by 0 bases and J by 3 bases, with 16 bases between them. Germline-derived CDR1 and CDR2 are SGHRS and YFSETQ. The CDR3 runs 17 residues. CDR3 bases: TGCGCCAGCAGCTTGGTGTTGGGTATCCAAGTCTACAATGAGCAGTTCTTC. Protein product: CASSLVLGIQVYNEQFF.

This sequence joins TRBV28 and TRBJ2-2; D might be TRBD2 (5 bases). V was shortened by 4 bases and J by 5 bases, with 11 bases between the two germline ends. CDR3 length equals 14 residues. Looked up from germline, CDR1 is MDHEN and CDR2 is SYDVKM. CDR3 loop: CASSSASGTGELFF. For the CDR3, the DNA is TGTGCCAGCAGTTCGGCCTCGGGGACCGGGGAGCTGTTTTTT.

The chain combines TRBV19 with TRBJ1-1; D may be TRBD1 (5 bases). Germline assignment: CDR1 LNHDA and CDR2 SQIVND (reference sequence). Trimming removed 8 bases from V and 0 bases from J, with 10 bases in between. This CDR3 has 13 amino acids. This chain's CDR3 is CASLGGMNTEAFF. The CDR3, as DNA: TGTGCCAGTCTCGGGGGGATGAACACTGAAGCTTTCTTT.

This sequence joins TRBV11-2 and TRBJ2-5, with D perhaps being TRBD1 or TRBD2 (6 bases each). Germline loops: CDR1 SGHAT, CDR2 FQNNGV. The V gene lost 5 bases and the J gene lost 5 bases, with 18 bases spanning the gap. The CDR3 length is 15 residues. The CDR3 region is CASSPIGGPRETQYF. In DNA, the CDR3 is TGTGCCAGCAGCCCTATCGGGGGCCCCCGGGAGACCCAGTACTTC.

The chain has TRBV5-1 and TRBJ2-7; tentative D call: TRBD2 (5 bases). The CDR3 runs 14 residues. V dropped 3 bases and J dropped 3 bases, with 13 bases sitting between them. In germline, CDR1 is SGHRS, CDR2 YFSETQ. The CDR3 sequence: CASSSAGLLYEQYF. Here the CDR3 DNA reads TGCGCCAGCAGCTCGGCTGGACTCCTCTACGAGCAGTACTTC.

The chain combines TRBV7-9 with TRBJ1-5, with D possibly TRBD1 on 5 matching bases. CDR1 SEHNR and CDR2 FQNEAQ come from the germline V gene (reference sequence). CDR3 size: 14 residues. Trimming stripped 1 base from V and 5 bases from J, with 9 bases between. CDR3 sequence (DNA): TGTGCCAGCAGCTTAGGGGCACAGGATCAGCCCCAGCATTTT. This sequence encodes CASSLGAQDQPQHF.

The count of this clone is one. The chain has TRBV6-5 and TRBJ1-1; 7 bases fit TRBD1. The V gene's germline CDR1 is MNHEY and CDR2 SVGAGI. The CDR3 is made up of 12 amino acids. V shed 6 bases, J shed 5 bases, and the junction held 3 bases outside the gene matches. CDR3 in amino acids: CASSRQGTEAFF. The CDR3 DNA reads as TGTGCCAGCAGCAGACAGGGAACTGAAGCTTTCTTT.

The chain couples TRBV11-2 to TRBJ2-7; no clear D. V dropped 0 bases and J dropped 5 bases, with 8 bases sitting between them. The length of the CDR3 is 13 residues. Germline assignment: CDR1 SGHAT and CDR2 FQNNGV. The DNA of the CDR3 is TGTGCCAGCAGCTTAGACACCGTACACGAGCAGTACGTC. Amino acids: CASSLDTVHEQYV.

The genes are TRBV7-3 and TRBJ1-6; D perhaps matches TRBD1 (5 bases). CDR1 is SGHTA, CDR2 FQGTGA, per germline. The length of the CDR3 is 15 residues. V was trimmed by 5 bases and J by 13 bases, leaving 21 bases between them. The CDR3 nucleotides read TGTGCCAGCAGCGCACTTGGGGGGGGATCGAGTCCCCTCCACTTT. The encoded protein is CASSALGGGSSPLHF.

This clone showed up just once. The chain recombines TRBV2 with TRBJ2-3, with 9 bases fitting TRBD2. Trimming took 2 bases from V and 1 from J; bases not matched to a gene: 7. Germline V gene data show CDR1 as SNHLY and CDR2 as FYNNEI. The CDR3 has 17 amino acids. CDR3: CASSELRLAGGTDTQYF. CDR3 DNA: TGTGCCAGCAGTGAACTTCGATTAGCGGGGGGCACAGATACGCAGTATTTT.

The chain has TRBV29-1 and TRBJ1-2; D not resolved. The CDR3 has 12 residues. Trimming shortened V by 4 bases and J by 0 bases, and 6 bases separated the two germline ends. Germline V CDR1 and CDR2: SQVTM, ANQGSEA. The DNA for the CDR3 is TGCAGCGTTGTAGTAGCTAACTATGGCTACACCTTC. Translating gives CSVVVANYGYTF.

To note about this clone: The identical CDR3 is also encoded by other nucleotide sequences in the sample. V is TRBV5-4 and J is TRBJ2-1, with a tentative D call TRBD2 (5 bases). The CDR3 sequence is 16 residues long. V was trimmed by 4 bases and J by 0 bases, leaving 14 bases between them. Looked up from germline, CDR1 is SGHNT and CDR2 is YYREEE (reference sequence). This CDR3 is CASSLGSPSSYNEQFF. DNA of the CDR3: TGTGCCAGCAGCCTTGGGAGCCCGAGCTCCTACAATGAGCAGTTCTTC. The variable domain in full, with the rest retrieved from reference TRBV5-4 and TRBJ2-1, is ETGVTQSPTHLIKTRGQQVTLRCSSQSGHNTVSWYQQALGQGPQFIFQYYREEENGRGNFPPRFSGLQFPNYSSELNVNALELDDSALYLCASSLGSPSSYNEQFFGPGTRLTVL.

V usage is TRBV7-3 and J usage is TRBJ2-1; 10 bases match TRBD1. V lost 5 bases and J lost 3; bases outside the gene matches: 7. The germline V gene encodes CDR1 SGHTA and CDR2 FQGTGA. This CDR3 spans 16 amino acids. The DNA for the CDR3 is TGTGCCAGCAGCCCGGGACAGGGGAACATCTACAATGAGCAGTTCTTC. This encodes CASSPGQGNIYNEQFF.

J is TRBJ1-6 and V is TRBV6-4; perhaps TRBD1 as D (5 bases). The germline V gene encodes CDR1 MRHNA and CDR2 SNTAGT. CDR3 length: 13 residues. V lost 10 bases, J lost 10 bases, and 17 bases lay in between. DNA of the CDR3: TGTGCCACCGCGGGAGGGGTTGAGTCACCCCTCCACTTT. This gives the protein CATAGGVESPLHF.

The chain recombines TRBV7-9 with TRBJ2-5; D perhaps matches TRBD2 (6 bases). The length of the CDR3 is 15 residues. V lost 1 base to trimming and J lost 1 base, with 10 bases between them. The germline gives CDR1 SEHNR, CDR2 FQNEAQ (reference sequence). DNA for the CDR3: TGTGCCAGCAGCTTAGTGCGGGATTTCCAAGAGACCCAGTACTTC. This sequence encodes CASSLVRDFQETQYF.

The chain is built from TRBV30 and TRBJ1-5; D is ambiguous. Germline V gene sequence: CDR1 GTSNPN, CDR2 SVGIG (reference sequence). V shed 3 bases and J shed 11 bases, with 14 bases lying between them. This CDR3 is 12 amino acids long. The CDR3 sequence is CAWSGPSTSQHF. The CDR3 region has the DNA TGTGCCTGGAGCGGCCCGTCCACATCCCAGCATTTT.

The chain couples TRBV27 to TRBJ1-3; tentatively, D is TRBD1 (6 bases). Germline V gene sequence: CDR1 MNHEY, CDR2 SMNVEV (reference sequence). This CDR3 region has 14 residues. Trimming pared 6 bases from V and 7 bases from J, leaving 16 bases between. The CDR3 coding sequence is TGTGCCAGCAGAGGAACAGGGAGGGGGAACACCATATATTTT. It translates to CASRGTGRGNTIYF.

The CDR3, as DNA: TGTGCCAGCAGCTTCGACAGGGGGCAAGAGACCCAGTACTTC. Its protein product is CASSFDRGQETQYF. The rearrangement links TRBV7-9 to TRBJ2-5; 9 bases fit TRBD1. CDR3 length: 14 amino acids. Germline CDR1 reads SEHNR; CDR2 reads FQNEAQ (reference sequence). V trimming: 3 bases; J trimming: 2 bases; junction bases outside the gene matches: 1.

This clone appeared once. The V and J genes are TRBV3-1 (or the pseudogene TRBV3-2) and TRBJ2-5; 14 bases map to TRBD2. V shed 4 bases, J shed 5 bases, and the junction held 9 bases outside the gene matches. Germline values: CDR1 LGHDT, CDR2 YNNKEL (reference sequence). This CDR3 has 17 residues. CDR3 sequence: CASSPRLAGGPGETQYF. The CDR3 coding sequence is TGTGCCAGCAGCCCTCGACTAGCGGGAGGGCCGGGGGAGACCCAGTACTTC.

This chain uses TRBV19 with TRBJ1-1; D might be TRBD1 (5 bases). Germline-derived CDR1 and CDR2 are LNHDA and SQIVND (reference sequence). There are 12 residues in the CDR3. The ends were cut back, 5 bases at V and 3 bases at J, with 7 bases in the middle. The CDR3 loop reads CASSLGDTEAFF. Written as DNA, the CDR3 is TGTGCCAGTAGTCTGGGGGACACTGAAGCTTTCTTT.

This chain connects TRBV10-3 to TRBJ2-2; 12 bases agree with TRBD2. The V gene end was trimmed by 10 bases and the J gene end by 0 bases; junction bases not matched to a gene: 9. This CDR3 is 17 amino acids long. Germline CDR1 reads ENHRY; CDR2 reads SYGVKD. Here the CDR3 DNA reads TGTGCCACGCGGAGGCTAGCGGGAGGGGCGAACACCGGGGAGCTGTTTTTT. Protein sequence: CATRRLAGGANTGELFF.

The chain has TRBV6-5 and TRBJ1-1, with 9 bases aligning to TRBD1. The CDR3 consists of 12 residues. Germline CDR1 reads MNHEY; CDR2 reads SVGAGI. V dropped 5 bases and J dropped 10; count of bases not matched to a gene: 5. CDR3 DNA sequence: TGTGCCAGCAGTAAGGACAGGGGATCAGCTTTCTTT. This gives the protein CASSKDRGSAFF.